This entry lists 2 T cell receptor beta chains sequenced from one sample in a study of beta chain features in type 1 diabetes (dated by TCRdb to 2017 to 2018). Beyond this particular receptor, the publication reports: Type 1 diabetes patients showed a moderate but significant shortening of TCRB CDR3 length in all four CD4+ subsets.

The receptor library was made with the immunoSEQ multiplex PCR assay. The High Capacity cDNA Reverse Transcription Kit was used to reverse transcribe all of the isolated RNA, meaning that expressed TCRB transcripts were what got sequenced. The clones in this table, taken by TCRdb from immuneACCESS, are in-frame only. Not every clone is retained; where verified, under half of the shortfall comes from an unresolved V gene, and the cause of the rest is unknown. This sample is represented by about 700,000 clones; roughly an eighth of them were singletons. Approximately 0.021% of the sample is taken by the ten largest. No antigen is known for these receptors. Sequencing used naive CD4+ T cells from blood. The meaning of the sample's cell subset or site label: true naive CD4+ T cells. The receptors were gathered from a man aged 18 to 29 with type 1 diabetes.

There are a few counts of this clone. The V gene is TRBV28, the J gene TRBJ2-5; D gene uncertain. The CDR3 spans 12 residues. V was shortened by 3 bases and J by 5 bases, with 7 bases between the two germline ends. Germline CDR1 and CDR2: MDHEN and SYDVKM. The CDR3 reads CASSFTAETQYF. The CDR3 DNA reads TGTGCCAGCAGTTTCACTGCGGAGACCCAGTACTTC.

The table lists this clone with a few counts. As DNA, the CDR3 is TGTGCCAGCACTACGGGACTAGCGGGCGCCTACGAGCAGTACTTC. Translation: CASTTGLAGAYEQYF. The chain couples TRBV2 to TRBJ2-7; 12 bases fit TRBD2. Germline CDR1 reads SNHLY; CDR2 reads FYNNEI. This CDR3 comprises 15 residues. Trimming took 7 bases from V and 2 from J; bases not matched to a gene: 6.